What follows is one T cell receptor beta chain and its context. Recovered participants had two consecutive negative NP/OP PCR tests, healthcare professional clearance, or symptom resolution. The sample comes from a study of blood T cell repertoires in COVID-19. Profiled with immunoSEQ multiplex PCR; TCRdb holds only in-frame clones, not every one. The table includes a few hundred thousand clones, about 88% detected once. This clonotype originated in a woman between 18 and 29 years old who had recovered from COVID-19. The material sequenced was PBMCs or T cells enriched from blood (not recorded which).

CDR3 in amino acids: CASSPGTGGNTIYF. CDR3 DNA sequence: TGTGCCAGCTCACCTGGGACAGGGGGAAACACCATATATTTT. The V and J genes are TRBV18 and TRBJ1-3; 9 bases match TRBD1. The CDR3 loop spans 14 amino acids. CDR1 is KGHSH and CDR2 is LQKENI in the germline V gene. With V trimmed by 3 bases and J by 4 bases, 1 base remained unmatched.